This TCR beta chain was identified during a study of beta chain features in type 1 diabetes. Sequenced material consisted of expressed TCRB transcripts (all of the isolated RNA was reverse transcribed). Data came from immunoSEQ multiplex PCR; TCRdb stores just in-frame clones and leaves some out. In the table there are roughly 350,000 clones, 8% to 10% of which are singletons. Isolation of CD4+ naive, central memory, regulatory and stem cell-like memory cells was achieved by sorting via CD45RO/CCR7/CD25/CD127/CD95/CD27. Regarding the study as a whole: Moderate yet significant TCRB CDR3 shortening was seen in Type 1 diabetes patients in all four CD4+ subsets. Patients with type 1 diabetes showed fewer VDJ junction insertions and more deletions. Whether HLA type influences TCRB rearrangement remained unresolved here.

This clone was counted many times. The target antigen is unknown. This receptor was obtained from a man between 25 and 39 years old with type 1 diabetes. Sequenced material: central memory CD4+ T cells from blood.

The DNA of the CDR3 is TGTGCCAGCAGCCAAGAGACCCAGTACTTC. It encodes CASSQETQYF. The chain links TRBV7-9 to TRBJ2-5; D call uncertain. V lost 5 bases to trimming and J lost 2 bases, with 0 bases between them. The CDR3 consists of 10 residues. Germline V CDR1 and CDR2: SEHNR, FQNEAQ (reference sequence).